The present T cell receptor (beta chain) was sequenced within a study of blood T cell repertoires in COVID-19. Across the study: Researchers got acute and convalescent COVID-19 samples from the United States, Italy and Spain.

Deletions cut 3 bases from V and 10 bases from J, with 12 bases between. The CDR3 sequence is 13 residues long. Original processing notes: Estimation of nucleated cell counts was performed using reference gene primer amplification. Clones were read by immunoSEQ multiplex PCR, and TCRdb kept only the in-frame ones, dropping some. That table gives V, J and clone size, and the DNA gave D and trimming. The sample consists of about 180,000 clones, about 80% of them appearing once. The sequence derives from a woman aged 70-85 years with acute or convalescent COVID-19. Sequencing was performed on peripheral blood. This rearrangement joins TRBV12-3 or TRBV12-4 to TRBJ1-4, with D tentatively TRBD1 (6 bases). The CDR3 nucleotides read TGTGCCAGCAGTTTGGGGACACCAGGAAAACTGTTTTTT. It encodes CASSLGTPGKLFF.